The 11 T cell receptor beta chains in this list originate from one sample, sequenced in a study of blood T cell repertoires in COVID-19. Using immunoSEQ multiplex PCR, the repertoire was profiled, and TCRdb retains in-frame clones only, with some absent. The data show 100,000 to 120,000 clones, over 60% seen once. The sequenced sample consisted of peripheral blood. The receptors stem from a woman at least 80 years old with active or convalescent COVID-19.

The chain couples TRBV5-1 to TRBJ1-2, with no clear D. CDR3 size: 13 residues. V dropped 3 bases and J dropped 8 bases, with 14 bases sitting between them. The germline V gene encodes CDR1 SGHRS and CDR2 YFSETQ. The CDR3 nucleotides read TGCGCCAGCAGCTCGAACTACATAGAGGGCTACACCTTC. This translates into CASSSNYIEGYTF.

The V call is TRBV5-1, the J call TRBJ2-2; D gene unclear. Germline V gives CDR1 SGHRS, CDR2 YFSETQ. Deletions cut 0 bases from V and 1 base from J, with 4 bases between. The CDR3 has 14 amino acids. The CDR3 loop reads CASSLVQNTGELFF. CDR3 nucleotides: TGCGCCAGCAGCTTGGTACAGAACACCGGGGAGCTGTTTTTT.

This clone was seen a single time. Written as DNA, the CDR3 is TGTGCCAGCAGCCTCCTTGGAGGGGCCTCCTACGAGCAGTACTTC. Its translation is CASSLLGGASYEQYF. This sequence joins TRBV7-2 and TRBJ2-7; maybe TRBD2 (6 bases). Between the trimmed V and J ends, which lost 5 bases and 0 bases, there was a span of 14 bases. The germline V gene has CDR1 SGHTA and CDR2 FQGNSA. The CDR3 extends over 15 amino acids. Supplemented by reference TRBV7-2 and TRBJ2-7, the full variable domain reads GAGVSQSPSNKVTEKGKDVELRCDPISGHTALYWYRQSLGQGLEFLIYFQGNSAPDKSGLPSDRFSAERTGGSVSTLTIQRTQQEDSAVYLCASSLLGGASYEQYFGPGTRLTVT.

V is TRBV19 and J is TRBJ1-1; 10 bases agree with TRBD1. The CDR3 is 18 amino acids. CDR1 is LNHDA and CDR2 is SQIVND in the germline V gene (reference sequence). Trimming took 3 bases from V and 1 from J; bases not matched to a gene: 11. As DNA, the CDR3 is TGTGCCAGTAGTATCTCGCCTCCGGGACAGGGGACGAACACTGAAGCTTTCTTT. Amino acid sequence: CASSISPPGQGTNTEAFF.

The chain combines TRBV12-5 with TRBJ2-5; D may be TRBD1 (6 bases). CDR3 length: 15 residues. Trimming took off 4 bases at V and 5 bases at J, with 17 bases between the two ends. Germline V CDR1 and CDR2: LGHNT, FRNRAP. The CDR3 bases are TGTGCTAGTGGTTCCCTAACAGGGTCTGGGGAGACCCAGTACTTC. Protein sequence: CASGSLTGSGETQYF.

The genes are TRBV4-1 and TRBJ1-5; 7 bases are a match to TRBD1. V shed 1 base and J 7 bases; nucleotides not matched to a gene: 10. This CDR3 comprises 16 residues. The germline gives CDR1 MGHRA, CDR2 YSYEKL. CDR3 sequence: CASSQGPGQAGQPQHF. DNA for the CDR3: TGCGCCAGCAGCCAAGGCCCCGGACAGGCGGGACAGCCCCAGCATTTT.

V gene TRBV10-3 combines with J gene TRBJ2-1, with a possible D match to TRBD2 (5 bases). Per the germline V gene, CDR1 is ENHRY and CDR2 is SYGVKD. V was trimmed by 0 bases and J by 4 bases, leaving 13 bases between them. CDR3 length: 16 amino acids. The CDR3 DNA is TGTGCCATCAGTGAGTCAGGGAGCCTTCTATACAATGAGCAGTTCTTC. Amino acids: CAISESGSLLYNEQFF.

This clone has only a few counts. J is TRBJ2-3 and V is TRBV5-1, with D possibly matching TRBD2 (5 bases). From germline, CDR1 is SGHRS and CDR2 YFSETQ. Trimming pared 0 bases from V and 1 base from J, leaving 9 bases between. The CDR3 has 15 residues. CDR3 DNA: TGCGCCAGCAGCTTGGGGACTCGAGGCACAGATACGCAGTATTTT. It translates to CASSLGTRGTDTQYF.

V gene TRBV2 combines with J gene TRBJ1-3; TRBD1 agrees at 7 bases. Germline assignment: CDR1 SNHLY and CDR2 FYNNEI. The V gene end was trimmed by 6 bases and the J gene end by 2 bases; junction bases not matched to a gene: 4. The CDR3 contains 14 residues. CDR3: CASRDGQAGNTIYF. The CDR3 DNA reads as TGTGCCAGCAGAGACGGACAGGCTGGAAACACCATATATTTT.

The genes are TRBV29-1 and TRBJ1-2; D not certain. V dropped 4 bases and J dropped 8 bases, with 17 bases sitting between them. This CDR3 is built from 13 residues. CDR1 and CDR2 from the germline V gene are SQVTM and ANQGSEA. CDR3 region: CSVAVSGNRGYTF. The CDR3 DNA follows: TGCAGCGTTGCGGTCTCGGGAAATCGGGGCTACACCTTC. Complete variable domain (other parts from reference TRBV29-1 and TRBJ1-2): SAVISQKPSRDICQRGTSLTIQCQVDSQVTMMFWYRQQPGQSLTLIATANQGSEATYESGFVIDKFPISRPNLTFSTLTVSNMSPEDSSIYLCSVAVSGNRGYTFGSGTRLTVV.

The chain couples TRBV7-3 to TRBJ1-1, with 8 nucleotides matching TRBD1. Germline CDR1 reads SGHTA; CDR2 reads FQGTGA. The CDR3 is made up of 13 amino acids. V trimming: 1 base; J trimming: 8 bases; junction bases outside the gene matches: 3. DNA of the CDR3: TGTGCCAGCAGCTTAAGGCAGGGGGCCGAAGCTTTCTTT. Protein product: CASSLRQGAEAFF.